These 10 T cell receptor beta chains came from one sample sequenced in a study of T cell repertoires and Cas9 in healthy adults. The assay was immunoSEQ multiplex PCR, and TCRdb's table has in-frame clones only and misses some. The data hold roughly 23,000 clones, with about 90% observed a single time. The material sequenced was CD4+ effector T cells (CD127+, CD25-, CD137-, CD154-) from PBMCs; culture status not recorded. Receptor source: a human donor in good health.

The rearrangement links TRBV6-5 to TRBJ1-5; D is uncertain. The CDR3 has 13 amino acids. Trimming cost V 5 bases and J 3 bases, with 8 bases left between them. Germline assignment: CDR1 MNHEY and CDR2 SVGAGI. The CDR3 region is CASSQRYNQPQHF. The CDR3 DNA reads TGTGCCAGCAGTCAGCGGTACAATCAGCCCCAGCATTTT.

The rearrangement uses TRBV5-6 and TRBJ1-6, with D hard to call. This CDR3 is 15 amino acids long. The germline V gene encodes CDR1 SGHDT and CDR2 YYEEEE. The V and J ends lost 2 bases and 10 bases respectively, with 16 bases between them. The CDR3 protein is CASSLGYDQRSPLHF. Written as DNA, the CDR3 is TGTGCCAGCAGCTTAGGGTACGACCAGCGGTCACCCCTCCACTTT. Variable domain in full (rest from reference TRBV5-6 and TRBJ1-6): DAGVTQSPTHLIKTRGQQVTLRCSPKSGHDTVSWYQQALGQGPQFIFQYYEEEERQRGNFPDRFSGHQFPNYSSELNVNALLLGDSALYLCASSLGYDQRSPLHFGNGTRLTVT.

The chain joins TRBV11-3 to TRBJ2-1, with D perhaps matching TRBD1 or TRBD2 (6 bases each). Trimming removed 1 base at V and 0 bases at J, with 13 bases between. CDR3 size: 17 residues. Germline V CDR1 and CDR2: SGHNT, YENEEA. Here the CDR3 reads CASSLGRRGSSYNEQFF. The CDR3 nucleotides are TGTGCCAGCAGCTTAGGTCGGAGGGGGAGCTCCTACAATGAGCAGTTCTTC.

The chain employs TRBV5-5 and TRBJ2-2; D is perhaps TRBD1 or TRBD2 (5 bases each). This CDR3 has 15 residues. Deletions cut 2 bases from V and 7 bases from J, with 15 bases between. Germline lookup yields CDR1 SGHKS and CDR2 YYEKEE (reference sequence). CDR3 region: CASSFNTGGIGELFF. The CDR3 region has the DNA TGTGCCAGCAGCTTTAATACAGGAGGAATCGGGGAGCTGTTTTTT.

The chain has TRBV9 and TRBJ2-3, with 7 bases identical to TRBD1. The CDR3 is made up of 14 amino acids. Germline loops: CDR1 SGDLS, CDR2 YYNGEE. The V gene end was trimmed by 4 bases and the J gene end by 0 bases; junction bases not matched to a gene: 2. The CDR3 DNA is TGTGCCAGCAGCTTGACAGGGAGCACAGATACGCAGTATTTT. Protein product: CASSLTGSTDTQYF.

This sequence joins TRBV18 and TRBJ2-5; 9 positions match TRBD1. Germline values: CDR1 KGHSH, CDR2 LQKENI. V shed 5 bases and J 1 base; nucleotides not matched to a gene: 5. The CDR3 runs 15 residues. The CDR3 region is CASSRGQGGQETQYF. The CDR3 region has the DNA TGTGCCAGCTCAAGGGGACAGGGAGGCCAAGAGACCCAGTACTTC.

CDR3 amino acids: CASSRGPRNTEAFF. The CDR3 coding sequence is TGTGCCAGTAGTAGGGGACCCCGGAACACTGAAGCTTTCTTT. The rearrangement joins TRBV19 to TRBJ1-1; possible D gene TRBD1, 5 bases. Germline CDR1 and CDR2: LNHDA and SQIVND (reference sequence). The CDR3 consists of 14 residues. Deletions cut 4 bases from V and 1 base from J, with 10 bases between.

V is TRBV7-9 and J is TRBJ1-4; 10 positions match TRBD1. The CDR3 is 15 amino acids. Germline-derived CDR1 and CDR2 are SEHNR and FQNEAQ (reference sequence). V dropped 5 bases and J dropped 7; count of bases not matched to a gene: 7. In DNA, the CDR3 is TGTGCCAGCAGCCAGACAGGGGGCGAAGGTGAAAAACTGTTTTTT. This codes for CASSQTGGEGEKLFF.

The rearrangement links TRBV2 to TRBJ2-7; 7 bases align to TRBD2. The germline CDR1 and CDR2 sequences are SNHLY and FYNNEI. There are 13 residues in the CDR3. Unmatched junction bases numbered 5, after V lost 7 bases and J lost 2 bases. CDR3 nucleotide sequence: TGTGCCAGCAAGCAGCGGGAAACCTACGAGCAGTACTTC. Protein product: CASKQRETYEQYF.

V and J are TRBV30 and TRBJ1-6; D is undetermined. The CDR3 is 12 residues long. The V gene's germline CDR1 is GTSNPN and CDR2 SVGIG (reference sequence). V was shortened by 4 bases and J by 8 bases, with 9 bases between the two germline ends. As DNA, the CDR3 is TGTGCCTGGACGAGACGTTATTCACCCCTCCACTTT. It yields the protein CAWTRRYSPLHF.